This entry lists 14 T cell receptor beta chains sequenced from one sample in a study of molecular identifiers for immune sequencing clone quantification. A single record per CDR3 protein comes from TCRdb applying MiXCR to the PCR reads. The profile shows under 600,000 distinct CDR3 sequences, around 23% of them singletons. Sequencing used naive CD8+ T cells from blood, with Jurkat cell RNA spiked in. Indicated subset: FACS-sorted CD8+CD4-CCR7+CD45RA+ naive T cells. These receptor sequences come from a human donor in good health. Some libraries in this study had Jurkat cell RNA spiked in.

This sequence joins TRBV20-1 and TRBJ2-7; the match to TRBD2 covers 8 bases. The V and J ends lost 0 bases and 4 bases, in that order; junction bases with no gene match: 11. CDR1 is DFQATT, CDR2 SNEGSKA, per germline (reference sequence). The CDR3 loop spans 16 amino acids. CDR3 region: CSARDRTGGPTYEQYF. The CDR3 region has the DNA TGCAGTGCTAGAGATAGGACGGGAGGGCCTACTTACGAGCAGTACTTC.

On this clonotype: It is likely a read error, because the conserved phenylalanine at the end of the CDR3 is missing. The V and J genes are TRBV7-9 and TRBJ2-7, with 8 positions matching TRBD1. V gave up 5 bases and J gave up 7 bases; unmatched junction bases: 10. CDR1 and CDR2 (germline): SEHNR, FQNEAQ (reference sequence). This CDR3 has 14 amino acids. In DNA, the CDR3 is TGTGCCAGCAGCCTCGACAGGGGTTCGGTTGAGCAGTACCTC. Translating it yields CASSLDRGSVEQYL.

About this clonotype itself: A much larger clone is a single base away; this may be a read error. The chain employs TRBV29-1 and TRBJ1-1; D possibly corresponds to TRBD1 (5 bases). Germline V lookup: CDR1 SQVTM, CDR2 ANQGSEA. The CDR3 sequence is 10 residues long. CDR3 in amino acids: CGGDSTEAFF. In nucleotides, the CDR3 is TGCGGCGGCGACAGCACTGAAGCTTTCTTT.

In this sample, this clonotype turned up many times. The chain couples TRBV13 to TRBJ2-7, with TRBD1 matching 7 bases. CDR3 size: 14 residues. J lost 3 bases, V lost 5 bases, and 7 bases had no gene match. Germline loops: CDR1 PRHDT, CDR2 FYEKMQ (reference sequence). CDR3 in DNA: TGTGCCAGCAGCCCCCGGGACAGACGCTACGAGCAGTACTTC. This translates into CASSPRDRRYEQYF.

CDR3 bases: TGTGCCAGCAGCCAAGGGTTTGGGACAGGGATGCGCGGGGAGCTGTTTTTT. Protein product: CASSQGFGTGMRGELFF. The chain has TRBV14 and TRBJ2-2; TRBD1 aligns across 9 bases. The germline V gene encodes CDR1 SGHDN and CDR2 FVKESK. V trimming: 1 base; J trimming: 7 bases; junction bases outside the gene matches: 10. The CDR3 has 17 residues. Looking up the rest from reference TRBV14 and TRBJ2-2 gives the full variable domain: EAGVTQFPSHSVIEKGQTVTLRCDPISGHDNLYWYRRVMGKEIKFLLHFVKESKQDESGMPNNRFLAERTGGTYSTLKVQPAELEDSGVYFCASSQGFGTGMRGELFFGEGSRLTVL.

Turning to this clonotype: The junction does not match germline at one end; this may be a read error. This rearrangement joins TRBV28 to TRBJ2-6; D is perhaps TRBD1 (5 bases). This CDR3 is built from 16 residues. Germline V gene sequence: CDR1 MDHEN, CDR2 SYDVKM. CDR3 sequence (DNA): TGTGCCAGCAGTTTCCCCGCCCCCTCTGGGGCCAACGTCCTGACATTC. Protein product: CASSFPAPSGANVLTF.

This clonotype has more than one count but fewer than ten. This sequence joins TRBV27 and TRBJ1-5, with D unclear. Germline CDR1 and CDR2: MNHEY and SMNVEV (reference sequence). This CDR3 contains 15 residues. With 7 bases removed from V and 0 bases from J, the gap between germline ends came to 13 bases. CDR3 sequence: CASTAEFNSNQPQHF. As DNA, the CDR3 is TGTGCCAGCACTGCAGAATTTAATAGCAATCAGCCCCAGCATTTT.

This clonotype was observed a handful of times. V is TRBV6-1 and J is TRBJ1-1, with 10 positions matching TRBD1. J gave up 3 bases and V 6 bases, and 7 bases lay outside the gene matches. CDR1 and CDR2 from the germline V gene are MNHNS and SASEGT. CDR3 size: 15 residues. The CDR3 DNA reads as TGTGCCAGCAGCGGGATTGGGACAGGGGACACTGAAGCTTTCTTT. Its translation is CASSGIGTGDTEAFF.

This clonotype was picked up one time. V usage is TRBV4-1 and J usage is TRBJ2-7; maybe TRBD2 (5 bases). Germline V gene data show CDR1 as MGHRA and CDR2 as YSYEKL. The germline V and J ends were trimmed by 8 bases and 4 bases, with 18 bases remaining between them. CDR3 length equals 14 residues. CDR3 sequence (DNA): TGCGCCAGCGTCCAAAGCCCGGGGAATTACGAGCAGTACTTC. It translates to CASVQSPGNYEQYF.

The genes are TRBV20-1 and TRBJ2-4; the match to TRBD2 covers 15 bases. This CDR3 comprises 18 residues. Looked up from germline, CDR1 is DFQATT and CDR2 is SNEGSKA (reference sequence). V trimming: 4 bases; J trimming: 0 bases; junction bases outside the gene matches: 7. CDR3 nucleotide sequence: TGCAGTGCTATGGGACTAGCGGGGGGCCCGATAGCCAAAAACATTCAGTACTTC. Translation gives CSAMGLAGGPIAKNIQYF.

This clonotype was detected ten times or more. V gene TRBV9 combines with J gene TRBJ2-3, with D possibly matching TRBD2 (6 bases). The CDR3 is 19 residues long. Germline V CDR1 and CDR2: SGDLS, YYNGEE. Trimming shortened V by 3 bases and J by 2 bases, and 25 bases separated the two germline ends. CDR3 sequence: CASSGPRRGPYRVTDTQYF. In DNA form, the CDR3 reads TGTGCCAGCAGCGGCCCTCGGAGGGGCCCTTACCGTGTCACAGATACGCAGTATTTT.

This clonotype was seen more than once but under ten times. The chain links TRBV11-2 to TRBJ2-3; no firm D call. Per germline, CDR1 SGHAT and CDR2 FQNNGV. The V gene lost 3 bases and the J gene lost 2 bases, with 9 bases spanning the gap. CDR3 length: 14 amino acids. The DNA for the CDR3 is TGTGCCAGCAGCTTGAACGGGTACACAGATACGCAGTATTTT. Its translation: CASSLNGYTDTQYF.

V is TRBV12-3 or TRBV12-4 and J is TRBJ2-3; 9 nucleotides align to TRBD1. J was trimmed by 2 bases and V by 3 bases; bases with no gene match: 6. This CDR3 has 16 residues. CDR3 loop: CASSLAGQGITDTQYF. CDR3 in DNA: TGTGCCAGCAGTTTGGCTGGACAGGGGATCACAGATACGCAGTATTTT.

This clonotype was observed many times. J is TRBJ2-3 and V is TRBV6-1; D is ambiguous. This CDR3 comprises 16 residues. V was pared by 1 base and J by 2 bases, with 13 bases between. Germline V gene sequence: CDR1 MNHNS, CDR2 SASEGT. CDR3 sequence (DNA): TGTGCCAGCAGTGAAGTAGGCCCCACGTACACAGATACGCAGTATTTT. Translated, it gives CASSEVGPTYTDTQYF.